This TCR beta chain was sequenced in a study of blood T cells in healthy people across ages. As for this clonotype: Antigen unknown.

For the second PCR, which ran for about 6 to 11 cycles, a sample-barcoded 5' primer and a J-beta primer mix were used. Using its own MiXCR run on the 5' RACE reads, TCRdb lists one record per CDR3 protein. The table includes hundreds of thousands of distinct CDR3 sequences, around 45% detected once. Overall study findings and caveats: When set beside aged donors, long-lived donors presented more naive CD4+ cells and higher diversity. Strong correlation linked observed beta diversity and percent naive T cells.

What was sequenced was blood. The sequence was obtained from a man aged 55 to 69 in good health.

CDR3 sequence: CASSFQTGGKNIQYF. CDR3 DNA: TGTGCCAGCAGTTTCCAGACAGGGGGGAAAAACATTCAGTACTTC. V and J are TRBV28 and TRBJ2-4; TRBD1 agrees at 9 bases. The CDR3 loop spans 15 amino acids. V dropped 3 bases and J dropped 4; count of bases not matched to a gene: 4. CDR1 and CDR2 from the germline V gene are MDHEN and SYDVKM.